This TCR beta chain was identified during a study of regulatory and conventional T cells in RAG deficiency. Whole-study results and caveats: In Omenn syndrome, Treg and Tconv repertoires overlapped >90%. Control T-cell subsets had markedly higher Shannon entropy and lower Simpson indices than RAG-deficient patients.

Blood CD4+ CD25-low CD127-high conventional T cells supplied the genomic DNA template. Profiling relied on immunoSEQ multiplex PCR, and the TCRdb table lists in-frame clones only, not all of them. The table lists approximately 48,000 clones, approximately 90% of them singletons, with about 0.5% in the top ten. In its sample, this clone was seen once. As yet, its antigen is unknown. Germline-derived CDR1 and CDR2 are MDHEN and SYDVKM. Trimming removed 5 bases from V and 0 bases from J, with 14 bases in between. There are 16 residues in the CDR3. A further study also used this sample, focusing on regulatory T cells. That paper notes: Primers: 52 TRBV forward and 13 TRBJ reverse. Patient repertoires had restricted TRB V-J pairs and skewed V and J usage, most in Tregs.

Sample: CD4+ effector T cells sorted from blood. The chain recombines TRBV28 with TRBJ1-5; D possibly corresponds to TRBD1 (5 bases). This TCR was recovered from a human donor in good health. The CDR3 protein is CASSLGVGGSNQPQHF. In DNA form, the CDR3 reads TGTGCCAGCAGTCTGGGCGTTGGGGGTAGCAATCAGCCCCAGCATTTT.